This entry is about one T cell receptor beta chain. Its antigen is as yet unknown. The V and J ends lost 5 bases and 2 bases respectively, with 9 bases between them. The CDR3 is 13 amino acids. Germline loops: CDR1 SGHNT, CDR2 YYREEE (reference sequence). The data belong to a study of radiation and T cells in renal cell carcinoma. Overall study findings and caveats: No pretreatment tumor biopsies were available for baseline clonotypes. Dominant CDR3 motifs occupied more repertoire in irradiated than control tumors. Intratumoral heterogeneity was not captured in these approximately 1 g regions. In blood, top tumor clones expanded by 2 weeks, shrinking by 4.

Treatment given: 15 Gy SBRT to primary tumor, nephrectomy 4 weeks later. Clones were read by immunoSEQ multiplex PCR, and TCRdb kept only the in-frame ones, dropping some. This sample has around 15,000 clones, with roughly 50% found just once. Source: tumor tissue, taken from a patient whose treatment included radiotherapy and nephrectomy. This receptor was obtained from a woman in her sixties or seventies with renal cell carcinoma. This chain connects TRBV5-4 to TRBJ2-3; tentatively, D is TRBD2 (6 bases). The CDR3 DNA follows: TGTGCCAGCAGTAGCGGCTCCACAGATACGCAGTATTTT. Encoded protein: CASSSGSTDTQYF.